This TCR beta chain was retrieved from a study of PD-1 blockade in classical Hodgkin lymphoma. Findings of the study overall: Complete responders showed a baseline diversity that resembled the diversity of newly diagnosed patients.

The table came from immunoSEQ multiplex PCR; TCRdb's copy has only in-frame clones and leaves some out. The sample includes 30,000 to 40,000 clones, roughly nine tenths seen only once; the top ten take 0.25% to 0.35%. A word on this clone: Its antigen is still unknown.

Germline V CDR1 and CDR2: SGDLS, YYNGEE. This CDR3 has 14 amino acids. V lost 0 bases and J lost 10; bases outside the gene matches: 6. The time point denotes: cycle 4 day 1 (C4D1), after around six weeks of nivolumab. Each of the patients experienced relapse following autologous stem cell transplantation, and their brentuximab vedotin exposure differed. Thawed PBMCs were the source of CD4+ T cells, purified by magnetic negative selection. Best response was recorded as complete response, partial response or progressive disease. The specimen comprised CD4+ T cells from blood, sampled before the fourth cycle of nivolumab. The sequence was collected from a human donor with classical Hodgkin lymphoma. The chain uses TRBV9 and TRBJ2-1, with 8 bases identical to TRBD2. The CDR3 here is CASSVVGLVGEQFF. CDR3 coding DNA: TGTGCCAGCAGCGTAGTGGGACTAGTGGGAGAGCAGTTCTTC.